A selection of T cell receptor beta chains follows, all from one sample in a study of blood T cell repertoires in COVID-19. Assay: immunoSEQ multiplex PCR; the TCRdb copy retains only in-frame clones and omits some. The table has over 250,000 clones, about 89% seen once; the top ten hold over 1.2%. The sequencing input was peripheral blood. The receptors were sampled from a woman in her forties who had recovered from COVID-19. Each CDR3 is given with its conserved first and last residue. The order of the fields is clone size, J gene, V gene, D gene, CDR3 DNA, CDR3 protein. D genes are given only for firm matches. Clone size, where shown, is once, few, many, or a class for clones that have expanded.

>-|TRBJ2-3|TRBV7-2|-
TGTGCCAGCAGCTTAGCGCGTAACACAGATACGCAGTATTTT
CASSLARNTDTQYF
>-|TRBJ2-7|TRBV5-8|-
TGTGCCCCCCGACTTAGCTCCTACGAGCAGTACTTC
CAPRLSSYEQYF
>-|TRBJ2-5|TRBV9|-
TGTGCCAGCAGCGTAGGCAGCGGGTCGGGGACCCAGTACTTC
CASSVGSGSGTQYF
>-|TRBJ1-5|TRBV7-9|-
TGTGCCAGCAGCCACGCCACAGGGAACAATCAGCCCCAGCATTTT
CASSHATGNNQPQHF
>-|TRBJ1-2|TRBV7-9|-
TGTGCCAGCAGCTTGGGTCTAGCAGGCGTCCCGGGGGACTATGGCTACACCTTC
CASSLGLAGVPGDYGYTF
>-|TRBJ1-3|TRBV5-6|TRBD1
TGTGCCAGCAGCCTGGACAGGGGGAACACCATATATTTT
CASSLDRGNTIYF
>-|TRBJ2-2|TRBV5-1|TRBD1
TGCGCCAGCAGCCCCAGGGCTGGGACAGGGGACACCGGGGAGCTGTTTTTT
CASSPRAGTGDTGELFF
>-|TRBJ2-2|TRBV3-1/TRBV3-2|-
TGTGCCAGCAGCCAAGTGAGCACCGGGGAGCTGTTTTTT
CASSQVSTGELFF
>-|TRBJ2-3|TRBV5-5|TRBD1
TGTGCCAGCAGTTACACCCCGACAGGGTTGGATACGCAGTATTTT
CASSYTPTGLDTQYF
>-|TRBJ2-4|TRBV12-3/TRBV12-4|-
TGTGCCAGCAGTCCCCTAGCCAAAAACATTCAGTACTTC
CASSPLAKNIQYF
>-|TRBJ2-3|TRBV6-6|-
TGTGCCAGCAGTTACTCAATCGGGTCCCCCGATACGCAGTATTTT
CASSYSIGSPDTQYF
>-|TRBJ2-5|TRBV5-1|-
TGCGCCAGCAGCTTTCTAGAGAAAGAGACCCAGTACTTC
CASSFLEKETQYF
>-|TRBJ1-3|TRBV2|TRBD1
TGTGCCAGCAGCCCGGGACAGGCGTACTCTGGAAACACCATATATTTT
CASSPGQAYSGNTIYF
>few|TRBJ1-6|TRBV6-5|-
TGTGCCAGCAGTTACTCGGGAAACGGAGGACCCCTCCACTTT
CASSYSGNGGPLHF
>-|TRBJ1-5|TRBV18|-
TGTGCCAGCTCACCAACAGGGACACCTGGTAGGCCCCAGCATTTT
CASSPTGTPGRPQHF
>-|TRBJ2-3|TRBV18|TRBD2
TGTGCCAGCTCATTTCCGGGACTAAGAAGCACAGATACGCAGTATTTT
CASSFPGLRSTDTQYF
>few|TRBJ2-7|TRBV3-1/TRBV3-2|TRBD1
TGTGCCAGCAGCCTGGACAGGGGGCGGGACGAGCAGTACTTC
CASSLDRGRDEQYF
>once|TRBJ1-2|TRBV6-5|-
TGTGCCAGCAGTTACAGCGGGGAGGGCTACACCTTC
CASSYSGEGYTF
>-|TRBJ1-5|TRBV30|-
TGTGCCTGGAGCCTAAAGGGCCAGGGCTACCAGCCCCAGCATTTT
CAWSLKGQGYQPQHF
>-|TRBJ2-3|TRBV5-1|TRBD1
TGCGCCAGCAGCTTGGGGGACAGGGGGGAAGATACGCAGTATTTT
CASSLGDRGEDTQYF
>-|TRBJ2-7|TRBV5-1|-
TGCGCCAGCAGCTTGGATCCCAGTTCCTACGAGCAGTACTTC
CASSLDPSSYEQYF
>-|TRBJ1-5|TRBV19|-
TGTGCCAGTAGTATAAGAGGGGAGTCCTGGGAGGGCCAGCATTTT
CASSIRGESWEGQHF